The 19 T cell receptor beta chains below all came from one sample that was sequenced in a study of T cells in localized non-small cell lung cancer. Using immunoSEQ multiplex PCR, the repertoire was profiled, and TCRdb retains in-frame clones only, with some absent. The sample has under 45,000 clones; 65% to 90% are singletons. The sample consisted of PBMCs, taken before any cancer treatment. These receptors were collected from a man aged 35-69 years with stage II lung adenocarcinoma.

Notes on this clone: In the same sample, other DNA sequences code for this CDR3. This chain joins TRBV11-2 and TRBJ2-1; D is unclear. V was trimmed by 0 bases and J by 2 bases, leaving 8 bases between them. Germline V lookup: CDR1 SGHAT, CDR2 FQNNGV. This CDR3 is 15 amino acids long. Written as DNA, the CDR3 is TGTGCCAGCAGCTTAGAAGCTGCTACCTACAATGAGCAGTTCTTC. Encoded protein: CASSLEAATYNEQFF.

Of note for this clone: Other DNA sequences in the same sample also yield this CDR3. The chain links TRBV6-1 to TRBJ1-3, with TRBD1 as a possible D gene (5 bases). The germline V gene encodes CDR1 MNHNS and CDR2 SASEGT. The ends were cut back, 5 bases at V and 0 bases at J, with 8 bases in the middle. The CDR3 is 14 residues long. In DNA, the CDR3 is TGTGCCAGCAGTCGGGACGTCTCTGGAAACACCATATATTTT. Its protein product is CASSRDVSGNTIYF.

The CDR3 nucleotides are TGTGCCAGCAGCTTAGGAGCTTTTGGGCAGGAGCAGCCCCAGCATTTT. It translates to CASSLGAFGQEQPQHF. The rearrangement joins TRBV7-8 to TRBJ1-5; unclear D gene. This CDR3 is built from 16 residues. The germline V and J ends were trimmed by 1 base and 7 bases, with 17 bases remaining between them. The germline V gene has CDR1 SGHVS and CDR2 FQNEAQ.

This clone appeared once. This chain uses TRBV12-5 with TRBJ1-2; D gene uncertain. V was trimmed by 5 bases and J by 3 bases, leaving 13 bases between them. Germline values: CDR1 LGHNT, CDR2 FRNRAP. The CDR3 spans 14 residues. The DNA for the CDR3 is TGTGCTAGTGGTCCGGCCTTTTGGTACTATGGCTACACCTTC. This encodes CASGPAFWYYGYTF.

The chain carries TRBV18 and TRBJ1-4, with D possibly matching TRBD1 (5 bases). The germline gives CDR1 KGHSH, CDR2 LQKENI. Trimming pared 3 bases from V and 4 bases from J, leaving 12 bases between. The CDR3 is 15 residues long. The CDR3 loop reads CASSPSQGYNEKLFF. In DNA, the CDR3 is TGTGCCAGCTCACCTTCGCAGGGATATAATGAAAAACTGTTTTTT.

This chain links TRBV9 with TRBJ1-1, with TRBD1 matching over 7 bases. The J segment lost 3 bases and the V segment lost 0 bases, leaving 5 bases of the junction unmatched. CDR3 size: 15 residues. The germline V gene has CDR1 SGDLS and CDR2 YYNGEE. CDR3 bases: TGTGCCAGCAGCGTAGAGGGACAGCCTCACACTGAAGCTTTCTTT. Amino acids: CASSVEGQPHTEAFF.

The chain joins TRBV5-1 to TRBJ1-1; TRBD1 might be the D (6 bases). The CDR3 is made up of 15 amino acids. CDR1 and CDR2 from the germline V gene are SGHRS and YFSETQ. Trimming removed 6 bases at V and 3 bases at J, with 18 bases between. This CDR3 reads CASKRGGTRDTEAFF. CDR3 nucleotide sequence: TGCGCCAGCAAAAGGGGGGGGACGAGGGACACTGAAGCTTTCTTT.

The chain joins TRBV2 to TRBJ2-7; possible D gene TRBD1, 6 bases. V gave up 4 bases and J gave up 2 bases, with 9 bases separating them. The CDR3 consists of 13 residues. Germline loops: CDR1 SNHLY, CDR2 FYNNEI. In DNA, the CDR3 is TGTGCCAGCAGTGTACAGGGCCCCTACGAGCAGTACTTC. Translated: CASSVQGPYEQYF.

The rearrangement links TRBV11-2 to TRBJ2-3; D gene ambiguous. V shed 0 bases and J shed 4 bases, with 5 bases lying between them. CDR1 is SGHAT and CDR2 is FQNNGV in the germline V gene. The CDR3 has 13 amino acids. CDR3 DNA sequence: TGTGCCAGCAGCTTAGATGGGGCAGATACGCAGTATTTT. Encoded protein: CASSLDGADTQYF.

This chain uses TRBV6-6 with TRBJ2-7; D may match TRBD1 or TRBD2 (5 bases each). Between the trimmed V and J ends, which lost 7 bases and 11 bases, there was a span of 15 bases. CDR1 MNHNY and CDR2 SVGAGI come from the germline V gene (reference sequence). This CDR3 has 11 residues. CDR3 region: CASTKDGAKYF. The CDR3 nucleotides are TGTGCCAGCACCAAAGACGGGGCTAAGTACTTC.

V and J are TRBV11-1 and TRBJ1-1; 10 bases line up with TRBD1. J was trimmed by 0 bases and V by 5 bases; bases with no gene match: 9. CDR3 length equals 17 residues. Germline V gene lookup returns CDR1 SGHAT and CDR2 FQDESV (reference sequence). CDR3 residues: CASSDPPGQGLNTEAFF. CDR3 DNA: TGTGCCAGCAGCGACCCCCCGGGACAGGGGTTGAACACTGAAGCTTTCTTT. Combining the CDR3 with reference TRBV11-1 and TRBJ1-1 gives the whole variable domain EAEVAQSPRYKITEKSQAVAFWCDPISGHATLYWYRQILGQGPELLVQFQDESVVDDSQLPKDRFSAERLKGVDSTLKIQPAELGDSAMYLCASSDPPGQGLNTEAFFGQGTRLTVV.

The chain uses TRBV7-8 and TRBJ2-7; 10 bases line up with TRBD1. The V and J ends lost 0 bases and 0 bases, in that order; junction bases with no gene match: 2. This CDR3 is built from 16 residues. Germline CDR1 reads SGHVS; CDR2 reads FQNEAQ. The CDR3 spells CASSLARTGGSYEQYF. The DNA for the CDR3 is TGTGCCAGCAGCTTAGCCCGGACAGGGGGCTCCTACGAGCAGTACTTC.

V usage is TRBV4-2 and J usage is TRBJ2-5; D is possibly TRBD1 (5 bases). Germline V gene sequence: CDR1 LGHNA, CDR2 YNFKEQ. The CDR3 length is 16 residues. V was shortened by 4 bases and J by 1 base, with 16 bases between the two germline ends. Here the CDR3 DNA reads TGTGCCAGCAGCCCCCAAGTTGGACACATCCAAGAGACCCAGTACTTC. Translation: CASSPQVGHIQETQYF.

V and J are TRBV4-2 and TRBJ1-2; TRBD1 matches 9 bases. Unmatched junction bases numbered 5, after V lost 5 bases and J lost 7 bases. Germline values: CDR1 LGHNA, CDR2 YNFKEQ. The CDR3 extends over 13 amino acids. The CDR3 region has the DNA TGTGCCAGCAGCGCGGGACAGGGATTTGGCTACACCTTC. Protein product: CASSAGQGFGYTF.

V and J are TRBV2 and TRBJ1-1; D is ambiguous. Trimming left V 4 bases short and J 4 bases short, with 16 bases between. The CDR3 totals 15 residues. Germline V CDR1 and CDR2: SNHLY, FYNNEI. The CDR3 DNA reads TGTGCCAGCAGTGCAACGCGGGCGGTCAGCACTGAAGCTTTCTTT. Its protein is CASSATRAVSTEAFF.

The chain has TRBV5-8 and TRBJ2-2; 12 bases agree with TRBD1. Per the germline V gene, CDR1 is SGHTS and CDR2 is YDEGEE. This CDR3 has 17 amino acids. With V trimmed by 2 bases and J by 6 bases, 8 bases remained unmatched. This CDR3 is CASSFYPGQGAAGELFF. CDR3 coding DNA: TGTGCCAGCAGCTTTTACCCGGGACAGGGGGCGGCCGGGGAGCTGTTTTTT.

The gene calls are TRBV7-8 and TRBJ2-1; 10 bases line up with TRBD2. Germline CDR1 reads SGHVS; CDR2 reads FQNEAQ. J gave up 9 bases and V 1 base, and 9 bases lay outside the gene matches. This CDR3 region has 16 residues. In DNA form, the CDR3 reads TGTGCCAGCAGCTTAGAGAGCGGGGGGGCGGGAGGTGAGCAGTTCTTC. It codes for CASSLESGGAGGEQFF.

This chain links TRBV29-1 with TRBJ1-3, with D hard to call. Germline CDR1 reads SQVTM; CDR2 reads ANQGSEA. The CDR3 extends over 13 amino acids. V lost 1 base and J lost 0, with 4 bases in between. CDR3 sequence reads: CSVEGLSGNTIYF. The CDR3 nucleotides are TGCAGCGTTGAAGGGCTCTCTGGAAACACCATATATTTT.

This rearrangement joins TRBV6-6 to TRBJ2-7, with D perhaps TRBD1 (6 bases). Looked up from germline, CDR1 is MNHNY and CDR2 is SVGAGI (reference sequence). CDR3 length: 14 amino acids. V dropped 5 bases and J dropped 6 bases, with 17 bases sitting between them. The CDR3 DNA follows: TGTGCCAGCAGTCCGGACAGTTCACCCCTCGAGCAGTACTTC. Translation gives CASSPDSSPLEQYF.